This T cell receptor beta chain was sequenced in a study of T cell repertoires in cytomegalovirus infection. About this clonotype itself: The antigen is not known.

MiXCR, applied by TCRdb to the reads, yields one record per CDR3 protein. The sample includes some 100,000 distinct CDR3 sequences, around 22% of them seen just once. Findings of the study overall: There were HLA-C-restricted CMV-specific TCR beta clonotypes dominating the ex vivo response.

The CDR3 contains 14 residues. Germline V CDR1 and CDR2: MNHNY, SVGAGI (reference sequence). Deletions cut 0 bases from V and 3 bases from J, with 9 bases between. The sequenced material came from CD8+ T cells from PBMCs. This TCR derives from a human donor in good health (CMV status not recorded). Some clones in this sample may be carry-over from other donors' samples. J is TRBJ2-7 and V is TRBV6-6, with unresolved D. The CDR3 nucleotides are TGTGCCAGCAGTTACTCCGGACCCAGCTACGAGCAGTACTTC. It encodes CASSYSGPSYEQYF.